The 8 T cell receptor beta chains reported below all come from one sample, sequenced in a study of technical replicates of blood from a handful of donors. Sequencing was performed with immunoSEQ multiplex PCR; in TCRdb, only in-frame clones are kept and a portion is missing. Of 60,000 to 90,000 clones listed, approximately 97% are singletons. Sequenced material: T cells isolated from PBMCs. These receptors came from a human donor in good health.

The CDR3 spells CASSLGVGGRYNEQFF. DNA for the CDR3: TGCGCCAGCAGCTTGGGCGTGGGGGGGCGGTACAATGAGCAGTTCTTC. V gene TRBV5-1 combines with J gene TRBJ2-1, with D possibly being TRBD2 (7 bases). There are 16 residues in the CDR3. Germline loops: CDR1 SGHRS, CDR2 YFSETQ. Trimming shortened V by 0 bases and J by 4 bases, and 14 bases separated the two germline ends. The full variable domain, in which reference TRBV5-1 and TRBJ2-1 provide the parts outside the CDR3, is KAGVTQTPRYLIKTRGQQVTLSCSPISGHRSVSWYQQTPGQGLQFLFEYFSETQRNKGNFPGRFSGRQFSNSRSEMNVSTLELGDSALYLCASSLGVGGRYNEQFFGPGTRLTVL.

The chain employs TRBV29-1 and TRBJ2-3; a weak D match, TRBD2 (5 bases). Germline CDR1 reads SQVTM; CDR2 reads ANQGSEA. This CDR3 has 18 residues. V was trimmed by 2 bases and J by 3 bases, leaving 24 bases between them. CDR3 in amino acids: CSVERGDIFTLVTDTQYF. CDR3 in DNA: TGCAGCGTTGAACGGGGAGATATATTCACGCTCGTAACAGATACGCAGTATTTT.

V and J are TRBV4-1 and TRBJ1-5, with D possibly being TRBD1 (6 bases). Trimming stripped 0 bases from V and 9 bases from J, with 24 bases between. CDR3 length equals 18 residues. Looked up from germline, CDR1 is MGHRA and CDR2 is YSYEKL. The DNA for the CDR3 is TGCGCCAGCAGCCAAGATGCCGGCTGGGAACAGGGTCGGGCGCCCCAGCATTTT. Its protein is CASSQDAGWEQGRAPQHF.

The chain has TRBV27 and TRBJ2-3, with D tentatively TRBD1 (5 bases). V shed 8 bases and J shed 2 bases, with 14 bases lying between them. Germline CDR1 and CDR2: MNHEY and SMNVEV (reference sequence). The CDR3 is 14 amino acids. The CDR3, as DNA: TGTGCCAGCTCCTGGACACTGAACACAGATACGCAGTATTTT. Translating it yields CASSWTLNTDTQYF.

The rearrangement links TRBV2 to TRBJ1-2; D ambiguous. Germline V lookup: CDR1 SNHLY, CDR2 FYNNEI. This CDR3 region has 11 residues. V was clipped by 7 bases and J by 5 bases, with 8 bases between them. CDR3 in amino acids: CASMREYGYTF. CDR3 DNA: TGTGCCAGCATGCGGGAGTATGGCTACACCTTC.

The rearrangement joins TRBV6-5 to TRBJ1-2; the D is unclear. Per germline, CDR1 MNHEY and CDR2 SVGAGI. This CDR3 comprises 13 residues. Trimming cost V 5 bases and J 6 bases, with 13 bases left between them. CDR3 loop: CASSDPVSNGYTF. The CDR3 DNA follows: TGTGCCAGCAGTGATCCAGTCTCCAATGGCTACACCTTC.

The chain links TRBV11-2 to TRBJ2-1, with 11 bases fitting TRBD2. Germline V gene sequence: CDR1 SGHAT, CDR2 FQNNGV. This CDR3 is built from 15 residues. The trim removed 5 bases at V and 4 bases at J, leaving 4 bases unmatched. This CDR3 reads CASSRLAGTYNEQFF. The CDR3 bases are TGTGCCAGCAGCAGACTAGCGGGAACATACAATGAGCAGTTCTTC.

The CDR3 reads CASSIFGTSGGEGRYF. The CDR3 nucleotides read TGCGCCAGCAGCATTTTCGGGACTAGCGGGGGAGAGGGGCGGTACTTC. This chain links TRBV5-1 with TRBJ2-7; 14 nucleotides match TRBD2. The CDR3 contains 16 residues. Per germline, CDR1 SGHRS and CDR2 YFSETQ. Unmatched junction bases numbered 15, after V lost 4 bases and J lost 12 bases.